This T cell receptor (beta chain) comes out of a study of cytomegalovirus exposure and HLA in healthy donors. Study conclusions and caveats: For most TCR sequences rarity was the rule, although some public TCRs occurred in many donors. 87-base-pair reads could not separate some V segments, including TRBV6-2 and TRBV6-3.

With 6 bases removed from V and 2 bases from J, the gap between germline ends came to 10 bases. This CDR3 contains 13 residues. Germline values: CDR1 SNHLY, CDR2 FYNNEI. Comments on this clone: Its specificity is not known.

PCR used 60 Vbeta primers and 13 Jbeta primers. As originally analysed: Around 10 million of the 80 million or so unique TCR beta chains counted in a later analysis were shared. This table comes from immunoSEQ multiplex PCR, and its TCRdb copy is limited to in-frame clones, with some not included. Clone size and the V and J calls come from that table; the DNA yielded D and trimming. This repertoire comprises roughly 220,000 clones; its ten largest clones make up 1.1%. This clonotype was obtained from a girl aged 2-10 years in good health and CMV-seropositive. The V and J genes are TRBV2 and TRBJ1-2, with D unresolved. Material for sequencing was PBMCs. CDR3 DNA sequence: TGTGCCAGCAGGGCTGACTTAAACTATGGCTACACCTTC. It encodes CASRADLNYGYTF. The full variable domain, with the rest looked up from reference TRBV2 and TRBJ1-2, is EPEVTQTPSHQVTQMGQEVILRCVPISNHLYFYWYRQILGQKVEFLVSFYNNEISEKSEIFDDQFSVERPDGSNFTLKIRSTKLEDSAMYFCASRADLNYGYTFGSGTRLTVV.